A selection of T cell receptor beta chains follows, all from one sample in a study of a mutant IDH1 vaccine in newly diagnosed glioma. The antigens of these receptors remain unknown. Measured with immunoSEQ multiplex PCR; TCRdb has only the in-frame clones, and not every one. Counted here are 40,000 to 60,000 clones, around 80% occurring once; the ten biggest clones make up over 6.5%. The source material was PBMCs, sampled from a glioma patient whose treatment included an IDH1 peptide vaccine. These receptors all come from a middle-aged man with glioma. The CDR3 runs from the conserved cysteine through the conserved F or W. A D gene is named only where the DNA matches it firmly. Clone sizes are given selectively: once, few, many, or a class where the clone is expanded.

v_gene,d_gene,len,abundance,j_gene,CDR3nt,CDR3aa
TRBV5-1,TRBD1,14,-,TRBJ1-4,TGCGCCAGCAGCTTAGGGGGACAGGGGGAAAAACTGTTTTTT,CASSLGGQGEKLFF
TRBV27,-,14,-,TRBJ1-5,TGTGCCAGCAGTTTAACAAGCCTGGGGCAGCCCCAGCATTTT,CASSLTSLGQPQHF
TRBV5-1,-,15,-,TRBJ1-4,TGCGCCAGCAGCGGAACGGGGGCAACTAATGAAAAACTGTTTTTT,CASSGTGATNEKLFF
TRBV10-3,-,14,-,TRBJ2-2,TGTGCCATCAGTGCGGCCCCTCCTACCGGGGAGCTGTTTTTT,CAISAAPPTGELFF
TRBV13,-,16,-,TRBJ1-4,TGTGCCAGCAGCCTGCGACAGGATGGGTTTGGGGAAAAACTGTTTTTT,CASSLRQDGFGEKLFF
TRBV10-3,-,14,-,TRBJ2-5,TGTGCCATCAGTGAGTCAGGGACCGAAGAGACCCAGTACTTC,CAISESGTEETQYF
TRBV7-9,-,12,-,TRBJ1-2,TGTGCCAGCAGTCCCGGTGGGGGCGGCTACACCTTC,CASSPGGGGYTF
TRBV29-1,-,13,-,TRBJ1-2,TGCAGCGGGGTCGAGGGGCGAGGCTATGGCTACACCTTC,CSGVEGRGYGYTF
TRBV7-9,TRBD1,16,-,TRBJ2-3,TGTGCCAGCAGCCCGGGACAGGGGCTGTCCACAGATACGCAGTATTTT,CASSPGQGLSTDTQYF
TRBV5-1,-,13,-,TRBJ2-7,TGCGCCAGCAGCCTTGGAGGGTACGAAGAGCAGTACTTC,CASSLGGYEEQYF
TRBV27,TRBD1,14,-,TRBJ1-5,TGTGCCAGCAGTCCCGGGACAGACTATCAGCCCCAGCATTTT,CASSPGTDYQPQHF
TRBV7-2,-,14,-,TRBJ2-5,TGTGCCAGCAGCTTAGGACACCACCAAGAGACCCAGTACTTC,CASSLGHHQETQYF
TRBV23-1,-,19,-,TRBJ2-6,TGCGCCAGCAGTCAATTGTGGAGGGGGGCACCCTCTGGGGCCAACGTCCTGACTTTC,CASSQLWRGAPSGANVLTF
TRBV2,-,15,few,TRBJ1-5,TGTGCCAGCAGTGAATGGGACACGAGCAATCAGCCCCAGCATTTT,CASSEWDTSNQPQHF
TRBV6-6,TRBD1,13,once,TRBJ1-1,TGTGCCAGCATAAACAGGGGGAACACTGAAGCTTTCTTT,CASINRGNTEAFF
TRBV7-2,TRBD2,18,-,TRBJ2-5,TGTGCCAGCAGCTTCGGGACTAGCGGGGGGGTACGAGGGGAGACCCAGTACTTC,CASSFGTSGGVRGETQYF
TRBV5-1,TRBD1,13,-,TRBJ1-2,TGCGCCAGCACCGGACAGGGCAACTATGGCTACACCTTC,CASTGQGNYGYTF
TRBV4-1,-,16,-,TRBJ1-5,TGCGCCAGCAGCCAAGCGACAAACAGGGGCAATCAGCCCCAGCATTTT,CASSQATNRGNQPQHF
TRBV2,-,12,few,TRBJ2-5,TGTGCCAGCAGTGCTGGGGTAGGGACCCAGTACTTC,CASSAGVGTQYF
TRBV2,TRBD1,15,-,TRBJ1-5,TGTGCCAGCAGTCCAAGACAGGGGGTGAATCAGCCCCAGCATTTT,CASSPRQGVNQPQHF
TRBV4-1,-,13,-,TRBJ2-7,TGCGCCAGCAGCCAAGTCGCATCCTACGAGCAGTACTTC,CASSQVASYEQYF
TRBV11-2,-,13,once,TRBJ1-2,TGTGCCAGCAGCTTAGATCTTGAGGGAGGGTACACCTTC,CASSLDLEGGYTF
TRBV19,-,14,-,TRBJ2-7,TGTGCCAGTACTAGGACGGGCCATGATTACGAGCAGTACTTC,CASTRTGHDYEQYF
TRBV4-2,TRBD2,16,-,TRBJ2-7,TGTGCCAGCAGCCAAGTTAACAGCGGGGGCTCCTACGAGCAGTACTTC,CASSQVNSGGSYEQYF
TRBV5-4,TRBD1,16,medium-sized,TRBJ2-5,TGTGCCAGCAGCATTATTGGGGGACAGGACCAAGAGACCCAGTACTTC,CASSIIGGQDQETQYF
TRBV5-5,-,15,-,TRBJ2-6,TGTGCCAGCAGCTTGGTCCTCTCTGGGGCCAACGTCCTGACTTTC,CASSLVLSGANVLTF
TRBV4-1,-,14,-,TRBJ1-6,TGCGCCAGCAGCCAGTGGCAGGGTCCATCGACCCTCCACTTT,CASSQWQGPSTLHF
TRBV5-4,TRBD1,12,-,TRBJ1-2,TGTGCCACTCCTCGTGGACAGGATGGCTACACCTTC,CATPRGQDGYTF